This T cell receptor beta chain was captured in a study of T cell responses to AZD1222 COVID-19 vaccine. Points from the study as a whole: Nearly half of spike-specific TCRs reportedly target unmutated variant regions. Baseline seropositivity characterized only a handful of AZD1222 recipients. The study found Spike-specific TCR breadth and depth rose after two AZD1222 doses. Clonal diversity was possibly underestimated; the donors were predominantly white British and more often female.

The V gene's germline CDR1 is SQVTM and CDR2 ANQGSEA. The CDR3 is 13 amino acids. Losses at the gene ends were 7 bases for V and 5 bases for J; bases not matched to a gene: 9. Profiled with immunoSEQ multiplex PCR; TCRdb holds only in-frame clones, not every one. The repertoire holds 150,000 to 200,000 clones, with approximately 94% as singletons. Regarding this clone: Antigen unknown.

This specimen consisted of peripheral blood, obtained 28 days after the second AZD1222 dose. The TCR sequence derives from an adult who received the AZD1222 COVID-19 vaccine. The chain uses TRBV29-1 and TRBJ1-1; TRBD1 matches at 8 bases. The CDR3 DNA sequence: TGCAGCGCACGGGGACAGGACTATACTGAAGCTTTCTTT. Encoded protein: CSARGQDYTEAFF.